What follows describes a single T cell receptor (beta chain). Relative to the germline gene, one junction end is altered; a read error may explain this. TCRdb fed the RT-PCR reads into MiXCR, producing one record per CDR3 protein. The table lists 800,000 or so distinct CDR3 sequences, about 20% of them singletons. The data derive from a study of response to subunit inactivated influenza vaccine. The CDR3 sequence is 13 residues long. Germline CDR1 is SNHLY and CDR2 is FYNNEI. The V gene is TRBV2, the J gene TRBJ2-1; 11 bases are shared with TRBD1. This sample comprised PBMCs from blood, obtained roughly 5 days after vaccination. The origin of this receptor is a man aged 50 or older who received an inactivated influenza vaccine. This CDR3 reads CASSEARTGGFIF. The DNA for the CDR3 is TGTGCCAGCAGTGAAGCCCGGACAGGGGGCTTCATCTTC.